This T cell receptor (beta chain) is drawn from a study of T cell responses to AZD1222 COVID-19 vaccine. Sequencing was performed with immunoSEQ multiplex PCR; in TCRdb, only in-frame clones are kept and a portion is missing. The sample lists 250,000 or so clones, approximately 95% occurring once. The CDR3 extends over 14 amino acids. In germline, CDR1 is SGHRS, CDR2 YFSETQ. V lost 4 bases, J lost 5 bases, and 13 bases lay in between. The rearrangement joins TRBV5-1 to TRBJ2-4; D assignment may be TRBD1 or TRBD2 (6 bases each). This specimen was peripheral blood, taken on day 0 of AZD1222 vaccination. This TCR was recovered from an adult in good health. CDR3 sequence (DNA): TGCGCCAGCAGCCTGGGGGGCTCGGAAAACATTCAGTACTTC. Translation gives CASSLGGSENIQYF.